This is a list of T cell receptor beta chains from one sample in a study of glioma-infiltrating T cells. Each CDR3 protein gets one entry after TCRdb re-called the multiplex PCR reads with MiXCR. Here the sample spans roughly 120,000 distinct CDR3 sequences, approximately 25% being singletons. Input material: glioma tissue, nonneoplastic brain tissue, or PBMCs (not recorded which). The receptors originated from a human donor with low-grade glioma or glioblastoma, undergoing nonglioma brain surgery, or in good health (not recorded which). Both conserved end residues are part of each CDR3. A D gene is named only where the DNA matches it firmly. Some rows mark clone size as missing; the rest say once, few, many or name a class of expanded clone.

v_call,d_call,cdr3_length,clone_size,j_call,cdr3_nt,cdr3_aa
TRBV20-1,NA,14,many,TRBJ2-7,TGCAGTGCTAGTGTGGGCGGGTTCACCTACGAGCAGTACTTC,CSASVGGFTYEQYF
TRBV10-3,TRBD1,14,NA,TRBJ2-3,TGTGCCATCAGTGAGACAGGGGAGACAGATACGCAGTATTTT,CAISETGETDTQYF
TRBV7-3,NA,15,many,TRBJ2-5,TGTGCCAGCAGCTCTACTGCCGGCCTCCAAGAGACCCAGTACTTC,CASSSTAGLQETQYF
TRBV4-3,NA,18,few,TRBJ2-6,TGCGCCAGCAGCCAAGATATTGCGGGTAGCTCTGGGGCCAACGTCCTGACTTTC,CASSQDIAGSSGANVLTF
TRBV7-6,TRBD2,17,many,TRBJ2-1,TGTGCCAGCAGCCCGACGGCTAGCGGGACTACCTACAATGAGCAGTTCTTC,CASSPTASGTTYNEQFF
TRBV6-2/TRBV6-3,NA,17,many,TRBJ1-1,TGTGCCAGCAGTTACACCCGGAGACGAGGGGAGAACACTGAAGCTTTCTTT,CASSYTRRRGENTEAFF
TRBV6-2/TRBV6-3,TRBD2,16,many,TRBJ2-3,TGTGCCAGCAGTTACTCGAGCGGGAATAGGGGAGATACGCAGTATTTT,CASSYSSGNRGDTQYF
TRBV24-1,NA,14,many,TRBJ2-7,TGTGCCACCAGTGACATCGGACAAGAAAGCGAGCAGTACTTC,CATSDIGQESEQYF
TRBV20-1,TRBD2,14,NA,TRBJ2-3,TGCAGTGATAGTAAGGGACTAGCGGGAGATACGAAGTATTTT,CSDSKGLAGDTKYF
TRBV18,TRBD1,16,NA,TRBJ2-3,TGTGCCAGCTCAGCGACAGGGCCCAGCGACACAGATACGCAGTATTTT,CASSATGPSDTDTQYF
TRBV19,TRBD1,17,once,TRBJ2-4,TGTGCCAGTAGACCACAACCAGGACAGGGAGCCAAAAACATTAAGTACTTC,CASRPQPGQGAKNIKYF
TRBV24-1,NA,11,many,TRBJ1-2,TGTGCCACACGGGGCAGCTATGGCTACACCTTC,CATRGSYGYTF
TRBV7-9,NA,15,many,TRBJ1-5,TGTGCCAGCAGCTCAGGGAAGTTGAGCAATCAGCCCCAGCATTTT,CASSSGKLSNQPQHF
TRBV7-9,NA,13,few,TRBJ2-1,TGTGCCAGCAGCTTAGCGGATTACAATGAGCAGTTCTTC,CASSLADYNEQFF
TRBV4-2,NA,14,NA,TRBJ2-7,TGTGCCAGCAGCCTCCCGGCGAGGGGAAGCGAACAGTACTTC,CASSLPARGSEQYF
TRBV18,TRBD1,14,many,TRBJ2-7,TGTGCCAGCTCACCACCGACAGGGGGCCACGAGCAGTACTTC,CASSPPTGGHEQYF
TRBV27,NA,14,many,TRBJ2-2,TGTGCCAGCAGACCGGGACAAGCCACCGGGGAGCTGTTTTTT,CASRPGQATGELFF
TRBV24-1,NA,17,many,TRBJ2-1,TGTGCCACCAGTGACTCCTCAGGGGCCAGATCCTACAATGAGCAGTTCTTC,CATSDSSGARSYNEQFF
TRBV3-1,NA,16,many,TRBJ1-2,TGTGCCAGCAGCCCCGGATCCGTTAGTGGGGGCTCTGGCTACACCTTC,CASSPGSVSGGSGYTF
TRBV29-1,NA,13,few,TRBJ1-1,TGCAGCGTTGAGGGTTGGAGTAACACTGAAGCTTTCTTT,CSVEGWSNTEAFF
TRBV11-2,NA,16,NA,TRBJ2-3,TGTGCCAGCAGCTTAGTATCGGGGCAGTTCACAGATACGCAGTATTTT,CASSLVSGQFTDTQYF
TRBV24-1,NA,11,many,TRBJ1-2,TGTGCCACCGCAACAGGGTGTGGCTACACCTTC,CATATGCGYTF
TRBV10-3,TRBD1,17,NA,TRBJ2-1,TGTGCCATCAGTCCCTATCCAGGGGGCGACGCCTACAATGAGCAGTTCTTC,CAISPYPGGDAYNEQFF
TRBV15,TRBD1,13,many,TRBJ1-2,TGTGCCACCAGCAGAACCGGGACAGACGGCTACACCTTC,CATSRTGTDGYTF
TRBV25-1,TRBD1,14,NA,TRBJ2-5,TGTGCAAGCAGTGAACAGGGGGCAAGGGAGACCAAGTACTTC,CASSEQGARETKYF
TRBV18,TRBD2,16,many,TRBJ2-7,TGTGCCAGCTCACCACCGTGGGGACTAGGGTTGTACGAGCAGTACTTC,CASSPPWGLGLYEQYF
TRBV3-1,NA,13,NA,TRBJ2-1,TGTGCCAGCAGCGAGGGACCGAACAATGAGCAGTTCTTC,CASSEGPNNEQFF
TRBV6-1,NA,14,many,TRBJ2-7,TGTGCCAGCACATGGGCAGCTATACGTGGGGAGCAGTACTTC,CASTWAAIRGEQYF
TRBV6-2/TRBV6-3,NA,13,medium-sized,TRBJ1-2,TGTGCCAGCAGTTACCGGGACAACTATGGCTACACCTTC,CASSYRDNYGYTF
TRBV2,NA,12,many,TRBJ2-5,TGTGCCAGCAGTGAGGGGGGAAAGACCCAGTACTTC,CASSEGGKTQYF
TRBV2,TRBD1,12,many,TRBJ1-2,TGTGCCAGCAGTGAAAGGGGGCATGGCTACACCTTC,CASSERGHGYTF
TRBV30,NA,15,NA,TRBJ1-1,TGTGCCTGGTTTCGGGGGCCGACATCGAACACTGAAGCTTTCTTT,CAWFRGPTSNTEAFF
TRBV20-1,TRBD2,15,many,TRBJ2-7,TGCAGTGCTACCCTAGGACTAGCGGGAGCGATTGAGCAGTACTTC,CSATLGLAGAIEQYF
TRBV29-1,NA,13,few,TRBJ2-1,TGCAGCGTTCCTAAGGCCTCCTACAATGAGCAGTTCTTC,CSVPKASYNEQFF
TRBV6-1,TRBD2,15,many,TRBJ2-2,TGTGCCAGCCATGGGGAGCGGGGGAACACCGGGGAGCTGTTTTTT,CASHGERGNTGELFF
TRBV6-6,NA,12,many,TRBJ2-1,TGTGCCAGCAGTTACTCGCGTACTGAGCAGTTCTTC,CASSYSRTEQFF
TRBV20-1,TRBD1,13,many,TRBJ2-4,TGCAGTGCTCAGACAGGGGGAACAAACATTCAGTACTTC,CSAQTGGTNIQYF
TRBV12-3/TRBV12-4,NA,12,NA,TRBJ2-3,TGTGCCAGCAGTTTACGTGCGAATACGCAGTATTTT,CASSLRANTQYF
TRBV7-3,NA,17,NA,TRBJ2-2,TGTGCCAGCAGCTTAACGGGAGGACATGTCTTCACCGGGGAGCTGTTTTTT,CASSLTGGHVFTGELFF
TRBV6-1,NA,15,many,TRBJ2-7,TGTGCCAGCAGTCCCTTCGGGACGGTAGCCTACGAGCAGTACTTC,CASSPFGTVAYEQYF
TRBV15,NA,15,NA,TRBJ2-1,TGTGCCACCAGCCGCGGTAGGGGCGGAGACAATGAGCAGTTCTTC,CATSRGRGGDNEQFF